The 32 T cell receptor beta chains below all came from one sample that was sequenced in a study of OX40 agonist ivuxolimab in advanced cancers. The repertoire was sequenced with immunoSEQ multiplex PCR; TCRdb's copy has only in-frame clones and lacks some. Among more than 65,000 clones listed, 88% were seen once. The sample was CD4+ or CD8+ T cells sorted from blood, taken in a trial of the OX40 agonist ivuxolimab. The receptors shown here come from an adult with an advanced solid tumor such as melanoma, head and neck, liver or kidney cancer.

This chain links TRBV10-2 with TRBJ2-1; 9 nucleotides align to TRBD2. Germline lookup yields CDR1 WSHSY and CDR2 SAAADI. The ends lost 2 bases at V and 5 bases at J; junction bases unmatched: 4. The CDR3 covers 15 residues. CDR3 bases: TGCGCCAGCAGTGAGAAGCGGGGGGAAAACAATGAGCAGTTCTTC. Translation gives CASSEKRGENNEQFF.

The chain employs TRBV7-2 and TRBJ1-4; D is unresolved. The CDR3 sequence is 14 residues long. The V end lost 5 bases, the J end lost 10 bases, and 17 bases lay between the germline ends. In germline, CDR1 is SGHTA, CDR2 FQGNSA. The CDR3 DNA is TGTGCCAGCAGCCTCCTCGGGGAGGTGGTAAAACTGTTTTTT. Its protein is CASSLLGEVVKLFF.

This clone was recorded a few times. CDR3 DNA: TGTGCCAGTACTAGGGACTCCACTGAAGCTTTCTTT. Protein: CASTRDSTEAFF. V is TRBV19 and J is TRBJ1-1; D possibly corresponds to TRBD1 (5 bases). V was pared by 7 bases and J by 4 bases, with 10 bases between. This CDR3 comprises 12 residues. Per the germline V gene, CDR1 is LNHDA and CDR2 is SQIVND (reference sequence).

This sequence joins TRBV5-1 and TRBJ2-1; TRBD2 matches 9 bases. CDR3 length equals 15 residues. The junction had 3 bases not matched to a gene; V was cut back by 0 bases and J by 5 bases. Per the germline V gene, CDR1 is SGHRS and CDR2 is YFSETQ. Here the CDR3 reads CASSLGLAGNNEQFF. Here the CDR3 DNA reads TGCGCCAGCAGCTTGGGGCTAGCGGGGAACAATGAGCAGTTCTTC.

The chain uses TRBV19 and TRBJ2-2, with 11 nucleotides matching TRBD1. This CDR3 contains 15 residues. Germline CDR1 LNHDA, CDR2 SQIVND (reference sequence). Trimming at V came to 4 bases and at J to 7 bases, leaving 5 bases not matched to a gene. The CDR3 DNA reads TGTGCCAGTAGTACGGGACAGGGGGACGGCGGGGAGCTGTTTTTT. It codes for CASSTGQGDGGELFF.

CDR3 loop: CASRHRDQAETQYF. CDR3 sequence (DNA): TGTGCCAGCAGACACCGGGATCAGGCAGAGACCCAGTACTTC. The V gene is TRBV2, the J gene TRBJ2-5, with D possibly matching TRBD2 (5 bases). This CDR3 is 14 amino acids long. The germline gives CDR1 SNHLY, CDR2 FYNNEI. V gave up 6 bases and J gave up 4 bases, with 15 bases separating them. Looking up the rest from reference TRBV2 and TRBJ2-5 gives the full variable domain: EPEVTQTPSHQVTQMGQEVILRCVPISNHLYFYWYRQILGQKVEFLVSFYNNEISEKSEIFDDQFSVERPDGSNFTLKIRSTKLEDSAMYFCASRHRDQAETQYFGPGTRLLVL.

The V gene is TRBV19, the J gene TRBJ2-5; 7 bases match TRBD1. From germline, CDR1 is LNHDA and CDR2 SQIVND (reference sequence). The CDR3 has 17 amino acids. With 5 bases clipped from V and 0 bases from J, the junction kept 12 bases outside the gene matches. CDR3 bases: TGTGCCAGTAGTCTAACTACCGGGACAGTTTACCAAGAGACCCAGTACTTC. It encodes CASSLTTGTVYQETQYF. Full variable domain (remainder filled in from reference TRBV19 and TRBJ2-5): DGGITQSPKYLFRKEGQNVTLSCEQNLNHDAMYWYRQDPGQGLRLIYYSQIVNDFQKGDIAEGYSVSREKKESFPLTVTSAQKNPTAFYLCASSLTTGTVYQETQYFGPGTRLLVL.

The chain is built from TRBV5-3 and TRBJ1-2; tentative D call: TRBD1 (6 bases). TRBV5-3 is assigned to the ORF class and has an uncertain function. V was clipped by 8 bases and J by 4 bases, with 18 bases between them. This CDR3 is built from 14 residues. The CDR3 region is CASSGWTAIYGYTF. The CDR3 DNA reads TGTGCCAGCAGCGGGTGGACAGCCATCTATGGCTACACCTTC.

This CDR3 reads CASSVAPTGSYNEQFF. The CDR3 bases are TGTGCCAGCAGCGTAGCCCCAACCGGCTCCTACAATGAGCAGTTCTTC. This chain links TRBV9 with TRBJ2-1; D gene unclear. Germline CDR1 reads SGDLS; CDR2 reads YYNGEE. CDR3 length: 16 amino acids. V lost 0 bases and J 0 bases, leaving 10 bases between the germline ends.

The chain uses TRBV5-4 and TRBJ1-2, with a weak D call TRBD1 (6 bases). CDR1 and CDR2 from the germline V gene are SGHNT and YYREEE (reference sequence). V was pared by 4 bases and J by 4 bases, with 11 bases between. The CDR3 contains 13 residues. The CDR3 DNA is TGTGCCAGCAGCGCGGACAGCTCCTATGGCTACACCTTC. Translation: CASSADSSYGYTF.

The DNA for the CDR3 is TGTGCCAGCAGTTTTGGGACAGAGCAAGAGACCCAGTACTTC. It translates to CASSFGTEQETQYF. The rearrangement links TRBV28 to TRBJ2-5, with TRBD1 matching over 7 bases. The CDR3 is 14 amino acids. Germline V gives CDR1 MDHEN, CDR2 SYDVKM. V dropped 3 bases and J dropped 2; count of bases not matched to a gene: 3.

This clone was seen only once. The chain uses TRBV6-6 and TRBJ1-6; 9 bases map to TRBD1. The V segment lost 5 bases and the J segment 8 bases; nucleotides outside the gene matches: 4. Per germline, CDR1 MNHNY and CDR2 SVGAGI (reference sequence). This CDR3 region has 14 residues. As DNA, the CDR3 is TGTGCCAGCAGTCAGGGACAGGGTCATTCACCCCTCCACTTT. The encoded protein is CASSQGQGHSPLHF.

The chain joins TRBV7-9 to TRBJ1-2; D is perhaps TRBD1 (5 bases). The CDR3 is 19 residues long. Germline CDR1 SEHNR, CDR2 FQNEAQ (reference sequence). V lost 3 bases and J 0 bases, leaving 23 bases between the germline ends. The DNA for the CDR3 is TGTGCCAGCAGCTTCCCCCTTCTCAGGGAAAGGGTTTCTAACTATGGCTACACCTTC. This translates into CASSFPLLRERVSNYGYTF.

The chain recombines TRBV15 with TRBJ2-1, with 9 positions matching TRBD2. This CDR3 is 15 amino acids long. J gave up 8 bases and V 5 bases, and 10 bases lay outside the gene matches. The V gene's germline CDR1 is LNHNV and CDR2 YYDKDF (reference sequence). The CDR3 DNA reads TGTGCCACCAGCGGTAGCGGGGGCCCTGCCTATGAGCAGTTCTTC. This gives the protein CATSGSGGPAYEQFF.

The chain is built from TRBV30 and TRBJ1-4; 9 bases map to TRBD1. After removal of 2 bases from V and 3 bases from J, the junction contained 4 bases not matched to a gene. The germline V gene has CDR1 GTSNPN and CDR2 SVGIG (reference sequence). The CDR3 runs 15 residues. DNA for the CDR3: TGTGCCTGGAGTAGGCGGGACAGGGCTAATGAAAAACTGTTTTTT. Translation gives CAWSRRDRANEKLFF.

The CDR3 DNA is TGTGCCAGCAGCGTGGACAGGAGCTCCTACGAGCAGTACTTC. The encoded protein is CASSVDRSSYEQYF. The genes are TRBV11-2 and TRBJ2-7, with TRBD1 matching 7 bases. The germline V gene has CDR1 SGHAT and CDR2 FQNNGV. The CDR3 consists of 14 residues. Trimming removed 5 bases from V and 0 bases from J; junction bases left unmatched: 4.

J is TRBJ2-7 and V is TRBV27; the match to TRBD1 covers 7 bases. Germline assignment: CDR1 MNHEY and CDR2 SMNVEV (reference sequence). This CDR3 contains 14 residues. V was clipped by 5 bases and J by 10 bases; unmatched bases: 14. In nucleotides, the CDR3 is TGTGCCAGCAGTGGCTCCGGGACAGTAAATATACAGTACTTC. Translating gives CASSGSGTVNIQYF.

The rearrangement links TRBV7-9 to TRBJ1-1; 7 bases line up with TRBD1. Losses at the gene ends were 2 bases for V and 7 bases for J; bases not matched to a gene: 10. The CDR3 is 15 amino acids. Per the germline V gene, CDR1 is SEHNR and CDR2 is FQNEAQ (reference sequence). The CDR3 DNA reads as TGTGCCAGCAGCTTACCCTCGACAGGGAGGTTTGAAGCTTTCTTT. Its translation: CASSLPSTGRFEAFF.

CDR3 nucleotide sequence: TGTGCCAGCAGTGAGGGACAGGGCAGCTATGGCTACACCTTC. Its translation is CASSEGQGSYGYTF. The chain is built from TRBV6-5 and TRBJ1-2, with 9 positions matching TRBD1. Germline CDR1 reads MNHEY; CDR2 reads SVGAGI. The CDR3 runs to 14 residues. The J segment lost 4 bases and the V segment lost 5 bases, leaving 5 bases of the junction unmatched.

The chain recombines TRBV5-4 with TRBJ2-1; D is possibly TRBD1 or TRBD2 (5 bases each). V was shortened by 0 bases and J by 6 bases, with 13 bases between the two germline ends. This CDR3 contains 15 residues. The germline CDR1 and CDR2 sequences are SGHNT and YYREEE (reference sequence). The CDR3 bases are TGTGCCAGCAGCTTGGAGGGGAGCCCCGCCAATGAGCAGTTCTTC. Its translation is CASSLEGSPANEQFF.

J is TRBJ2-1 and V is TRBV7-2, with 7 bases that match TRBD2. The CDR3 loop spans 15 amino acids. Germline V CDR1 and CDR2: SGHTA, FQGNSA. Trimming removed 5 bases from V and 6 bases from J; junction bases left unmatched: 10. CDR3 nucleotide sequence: TGTGCCAGCAGCCCCCACCCCGGGACTATCAATGAGCAGTTCTTC. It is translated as CASSPHPGTINEQFF.

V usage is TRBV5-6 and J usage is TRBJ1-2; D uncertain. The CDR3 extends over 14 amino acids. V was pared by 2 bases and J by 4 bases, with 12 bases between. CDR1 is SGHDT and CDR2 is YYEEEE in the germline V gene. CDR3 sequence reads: CASSFPNPGYGYTF. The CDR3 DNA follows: TGTGCCAGCAGCTTTCCTAATCCGGGCTATGGCTACACCTTC.

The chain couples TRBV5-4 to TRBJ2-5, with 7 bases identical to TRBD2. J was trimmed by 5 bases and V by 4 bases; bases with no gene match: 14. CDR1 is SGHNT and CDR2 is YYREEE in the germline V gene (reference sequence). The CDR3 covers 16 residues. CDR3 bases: TGTGCCAGCAGCCCTGGGGTGGGAAGCGGGGCGGAGACCCAGTACTTC. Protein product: CASSPGVGSGAETQYF.

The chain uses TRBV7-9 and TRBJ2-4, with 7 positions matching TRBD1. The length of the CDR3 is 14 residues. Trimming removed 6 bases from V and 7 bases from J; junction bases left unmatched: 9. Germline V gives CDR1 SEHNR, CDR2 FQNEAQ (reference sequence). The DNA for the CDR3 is TGTGCCAGCAGTCGAGGACAGGAAATGAACATTCAGTACTTC. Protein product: CASSRGQEMNIQYF. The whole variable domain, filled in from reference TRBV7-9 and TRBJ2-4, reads DTGVSQNPRHKITKRGQNVTFRCDPISEHNRLYWYRQTLGQGPEFLTYFQNEAQLEKSRLLSDRFSAERPKGSFSTLEIQRTEQGDSAMYLCASSRGQEMNIQYFGAGTRLSVL.

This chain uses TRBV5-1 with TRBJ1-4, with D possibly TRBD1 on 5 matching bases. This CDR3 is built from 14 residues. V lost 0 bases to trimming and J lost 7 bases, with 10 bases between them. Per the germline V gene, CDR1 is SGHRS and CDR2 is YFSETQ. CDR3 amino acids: CASSLDNGGEKLFF. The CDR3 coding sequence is TGCGCCAGCAGCTTGGATAATGGGGGTGAAAAACTGTTTTTT.

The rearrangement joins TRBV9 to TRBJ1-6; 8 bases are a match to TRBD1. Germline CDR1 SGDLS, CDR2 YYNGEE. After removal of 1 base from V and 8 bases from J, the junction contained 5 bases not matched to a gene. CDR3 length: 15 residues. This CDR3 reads CASSVRDRGDSPLHF. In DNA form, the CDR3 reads TGTGCCAGCAGCGTACGAGACAGGGGAGATTCACCCCTCCACTTT.

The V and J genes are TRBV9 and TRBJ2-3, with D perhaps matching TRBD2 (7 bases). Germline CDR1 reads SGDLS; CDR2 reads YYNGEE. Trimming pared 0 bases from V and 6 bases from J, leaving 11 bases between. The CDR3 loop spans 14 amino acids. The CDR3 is CASSVGGGADTQYF. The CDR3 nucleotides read TGTGCCAGCAGCGTAGGGGGGGGCGCCGATACGCAGTATTTT.

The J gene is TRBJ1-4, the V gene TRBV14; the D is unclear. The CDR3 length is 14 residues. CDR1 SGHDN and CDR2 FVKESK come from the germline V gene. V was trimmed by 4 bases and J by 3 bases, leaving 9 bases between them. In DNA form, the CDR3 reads TGTGCCAGCAGCCCTCTCGGTGCTAATGAAAAACTGTTTTTT. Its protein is CASSPLGANEKLFF. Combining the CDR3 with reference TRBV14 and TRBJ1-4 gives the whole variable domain EAGVTQFPSHSVIEKGQTVTLRCDPISGHDNLYWYRRVMGKEIKFLLHFVKESKQDESGMPNNRFLAERTGGTYSTLKVQPAELEDSGVYFCASSPLGANEKLFFGSGTQLSVL.

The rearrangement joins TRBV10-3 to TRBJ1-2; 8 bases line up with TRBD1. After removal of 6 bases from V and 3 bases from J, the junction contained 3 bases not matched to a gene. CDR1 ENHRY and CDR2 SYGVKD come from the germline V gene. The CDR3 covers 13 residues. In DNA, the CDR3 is TGTGCCATCAGGCTACAGGGGGACTATGGCTACACCTTC. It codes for CAIRLQGDYGYTF.

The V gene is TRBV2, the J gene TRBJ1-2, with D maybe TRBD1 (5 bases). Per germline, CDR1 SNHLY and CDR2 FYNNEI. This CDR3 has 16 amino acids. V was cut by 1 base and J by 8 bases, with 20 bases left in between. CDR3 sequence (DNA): TGTGCCAGCAGTGAAGGGGGTTACAGGAACTCTCAGGGCTACACCTTC. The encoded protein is CASSEGGYRNSQGYTF. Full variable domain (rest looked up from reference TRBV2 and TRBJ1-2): EPEVTQTPSHQVTQMGQEVILRCVPISNHLYFYWYRQILGQKVEFLVSFYNNEISEKSEIFDDQFSVERPDGSNFTLKIRSTKLEDSAMYFCASSEGGYRNSQGYTFGSGTRLTVV.

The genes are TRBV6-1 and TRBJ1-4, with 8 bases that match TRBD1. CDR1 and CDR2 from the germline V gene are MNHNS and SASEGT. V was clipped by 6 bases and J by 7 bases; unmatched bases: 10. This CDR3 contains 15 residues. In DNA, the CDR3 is TGTGCCAGCAGCTTCGTGCAGGGGGCAGGTGAAAAACTGTTTTTT. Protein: CASSFVQGAGEKLFF.

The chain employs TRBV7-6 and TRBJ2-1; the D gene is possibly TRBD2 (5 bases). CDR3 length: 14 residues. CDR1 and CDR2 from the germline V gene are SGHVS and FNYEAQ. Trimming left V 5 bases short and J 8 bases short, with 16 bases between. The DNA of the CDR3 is TGTGCCAGCAGCCTTATCACCGGGGAAGATGAGCAGTTCTTC. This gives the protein CASSLITGEDEQFF.